This T cell receptor beta chain was sequenced during a study of Ad26.COV2.S vaccination and SARS-CoV-2 variants. Between the trimmed V and J ends, which lost 2 bases and 3 bases, there was a span of 11 bases. Germline V gene data show CDR1 as GTSNPN and CDR2 as SVGIG (reference sequence). The CDR3 length is 13 residues. Treatment reported: roughly 18 received Ad26.COV2.S at low or high dose, single or two shots; 5 received placebo; per-sample allocation not given. Sampling happened 63 days after the first vaccine or placebo injection. TCRdb keeps only in-frame clones here, not all; method: immunoSEQ multiplex PCR. The data contain about 440,000 clones, 90% of them singletons.

The rearrangement joins TRBV30 to TRBJ2-7; D tentatively fits TRBD1 or TRBD2 (5 bases each). The starting material was peripheral blood, obtained in a trial of Ad26.COV2.S vaccine versus placebo. The sequence was collected from a person between 18 and 59 years old who received the Ad26.COV2.S COVID-19 vaccine or a placebo. The DNA of the CDR3 is TGTGCCTGGAGTCCCGGGACCTACTACGAGCAGTACTTC. This gives the protein CAWSPGTYYEQYF.